The next 30 T cell receptor beta chains were all read from a single sample in a study of blood T cell repertoires in COVID-19. Measured with immunoSEQ multiplex PCR; TCRdb has only the in-frame clones, and not every one. The sample contains around 150,000 clones, roughly 93% of which appear only once. The sequenced sample consisted of peripheral blood. The receptors come from a woman aged 50 to 65 with acute or convalescent COVID-19.

CDR3: CASSQGGGDGYNTEAFF. The CDR3 nucleotides are TGCGCCAGCAGCCAAGGAGGAGGCGACGGCTATAACACTGAAGCTTTCTTT. The chain is built from TRBV4-1 and TRBJ1-1; D unclear. V was shortened by 1 base and J by 2 bases, with 17 bases between the two germline ends. The CDR3 totals 17 residues. Germline V lookup: CDR1 MGHRA, CDR2 YSYEKL.

This chain's CDR3 is CASSERLAMADTQYF. For the CDR3, the DNA is TGTGCCAGCAGTGAAAGACTAGCGATGGCAGATACGCAGTATTTT. The chain links TRBV2 to TRBJ2-3; 8 bases match TRBD2. The germline CDR1 and CDR2 sequences are SNHLY and FYNNEI. The CDR3 length is 15 residues. The junction had 5 bases not matched to a gene; V was cut back by 2 bases and J by 4 bases.

V gene TRBV29-1 combines with J gene TRBJ2-7; D may be TRBD1 (6 bases). Trimming took off 4 bases at V and 2 bases at J, with 9 bases between the two ends. CDR3 length: 12 amino acids. The germline V gene encodes CDR1 SQVTM and CDR2 ANQGSEA. The CDR3, as DNA: TGCAGCGTTGTGACAGGAGCCTACGAGCAGTACTTC. Amino acids: CSVVTGAYEQYF.

The chain carries TRBV10-3 and TRBJ1-5; D unresolved. Germline-derived CDR1 and CDR2 are ENHRY and SYGVKD. Trimming removed 0 bases at V and 6 bases at J, with 12 bases between. The CDR3 loop spans 15 amino acids. Here the CDR3 reads CAISESPGNGQPQHF. The CDR3 DNA reads as TGTGCCATCAGTGAGTCACCGGGGAACGGTCAGCCCCAGCATTTT.

The rearrangement uses TRBV28 and TRBJ1-2; the D gene is possibly TRBD1 (6 bases). Deletions cut 4 bases from V and 5 bases from J, with 11 bases between. The CDR3 runs 13 residues. Germline-derived CDR1 and CDR2 are MDHEN and SYDVKM. CDR3 loop: CASSWTQGYGYTF. As DNA, the CDR3 is TGTGCCAGCAGTTGGACTCAGGGGTATGGCTACACCTTC.

The chain has TRBV28 and TRBJ1-6; D gene unclear. Trimming stripped 1 base from V and 11 bases from J, with 21 bases between. The CDR3 consists of 17 residues. The germline V gene has CDR1 MDHEN and CDR2 SYDVKM. The CDR3 DNA follows: TGTGCCAGCAGTTTATTGGGTCCCGGCGGCCTCGGGACACCCCTCCACTTT. Its protein product is CASSLLGPGGLGTPLHF.

The gene calls are TRBV7-8 and TRBJ2-5; no clear D. Germline V gives CDR1 SGHVS, CDR2 FQNEAQ. V was shortened by 5 bases and J by 2 bases, with 15 bases between the two germline ends. This CDR3 is built from 15 residues. DNA for the CDR3: TGTGCCAGCAGCCCTTACCGGGTTAAACAAGAGACCCAGTACTTC. Protein product: CASSPYRVKQETQYF.

This clone occurred once. The chain is built from TRBV30 and TRBJ1-5; weak D call: TRBD1 (5 bases). Germline V gene lookup returns CDR1 GTSNPN and CDR2 SVGIG (reference sequence). With 6 bases removed from V and 6 bases from J, the gap between germline ends came to 15 bases. CDR3 size: 13 residues. CDR3 sequence reads: CACRGGYGQPQHF. The CDR3 DNA follows: TGTGCCTGCCGGGGGGGGTATGGTCAGCCCCAGCATTTT.

V gene TRBV15 combines with J gene TRBJ1-5; 12 nucleotides match TRBD1. CDR1 and CDR2 (germline): LNHNV, YYDKDF (reference sequence). This CDR3 is built from 19 residues. J gave up 0 bases and V 5 bases, and 11 bases lay outside the gene matches. CDR3 residues: CATSRRRDRGPFSNQPQHF. As DNA, the CDR3 is TGTGCCACCAGCCGCCGAAGGGACAGGGGGCCCTTTAGCAATCAGCCCCAGCATTTT.

The rearrangement uses TRBV5-1 and TRBJ2-5, with 10 bases aligning to TRBD1. This CDR3 is 16 amino acids long. The ends lost 4 bases at V and 0 bases at J; junction bases unmatched: 6. The V gene's germline CDR1 is SGHRS and CDR2 YFSETQ. Written as DNA, the CDR3 is TGCGCCAGCAGCCTCTCGACAGGGGGCGACCAAGAGACCCAGTACTTC. It yields the protein CASSLSTGGDQETQYF.

The chain couples TRBV2 to TRBJ2-1; the match to TRBD2 covers 7 bases. Trimming removed 6 bases from V and 14 bases from J; junction bases left unmatched: 13. Germline-derived CDR1 and CDR2 are SNHLY and FYNNEI. The CDR3 totals 13 residues. CDR3 loop: CASRNTGLEVEFF. For the CDR3, the DNA is TGTGCCAGCAGAAACACTGGACTAGAAGTTGAGTTCTTC.

The chain is built from TRBV2 and TRBJ1-6; D is uncertain. The CDR3 extends over 11 amino acids. V gave up 7 bases and J gave up 10 bases, with 8 bases separating them. CDR1 and CDR2 from the germline V gene are SNHLY and FYNNEI. CDR3 protein: CASTRESPLHF. The CDR3 DNA reads as TGTGCCAGCACAAGGGAGTCACCCCTCCACTTT. Looking up the rest from reference TRBV2 and TRBJ1-6 gives the full variable domain: EPEVTQTPSHQVTQMGQEVILRCVPISNHLYFYWYRQILGQKVEFLVSFYNNEISEKSEIFDDQFSVERPDGSNFTLKIRSTKLEDSAMYFCASTRESPLHFGNGTRLTVT.

This chain links TRBV7-9 with TRBJ2-7; TRBD1 is a possible D gene (5 bases). The V gene lost 5 bases and the J gene lost 6 bases, with 14 bases spanning the gap. This CDR3 has 13 amino acids. Germline loops: CDR1 SEHNR, CDR2 FQNEAQ (reference sequence). CDR3 region: CASSPAGWGEQYF. The CDR3, as DNA: TGTGCCAGCAGCCCAGCAGGGTGGGGCGAGCAGTACTTC.

V and J are TRBV7-3 and TRBJ2-2; D is ambiguous. Per germline, CDR1 SGHTA and CDR2 FQGTGA. This CDR3 has 13 amino acids. V lost 5 bases and J 5 bases, leaving 9 bases between the germline ends. The CDR3 region has the DNA TGTGCCAGCAGCCCCACTATGACCGGGGAGCTGTTTTTT. Protein: CASSPTMTGELFF.

This sequence joins TRBV3-1 (or the pseudogene TRBV3-2) and TRBJ1-1; D is undetermined. CDR3 length equals 15 residues. In germline, CDR1 is LGHDT, CDR2 YNNKEL (reference sequence). Trimming took 0 bases from V and 0 from J, leaving 8 bases between them. CDR3 region: CASSQDGRLNTEAFF. For the CDR3, the DNA is TGTGCCAGCAGCCAAGATGGCAGGTTGAACACTGAAGCTTTCTTT.

The CDR3 region is CASSREANQPQHF. The CDR3 DNA follows: TGTGCCAGTAGTCGGGAGGCCAATCAGCCCCAGCATTTT. The rearrangement uses TRBV19 and TRBJ1-5; D is undetermined. CDR3 size: 13 residues. V dropped 5 bases and J dropped 3 bases, with 8 bases sitting between them. Germline V gene data show CDR1 as LNHDA and CDR2 as SQIVND (reference sequence).

The chain links TRBV28 to TRBJ2-7; TRBD2 might be the D (5 bases). V was trimmed by 5 bases and J by 3 bases, leaving 17 bases between them. The CDR3 spans 15 residues. CDR1 MDHEN and CDR2 SYDVKM come from the germline V gene. This CDR3 reads CASSPTGLPGYEQYF. The CDR3 DNA sequence: TGTGCCAGCAGTCCGACGGGGTTGCCGGGCTACGAGCAGTACTTC.

The chain carries TRBV6-1 and TRBJ1-2, with D unclear. The CDR3 sequence is 14 residues long. From germline, CDR1 is MNHNS and CDR2 SASEGT. V was shortened by 1 base and J by 9 bases, with 15 bases between the two germline ends. The CDR3 loop reads CASSEGAARRSYTF. The CDR3 DNA sequence: TGTGCCAGCAGTGAAGGGGCAGCACGACGGAGCTACACCTTC.

In nucleotides, the CDR3 is TGTGCCAGCAGCTTAGAAGGGGGAGCCGTCGAGCAGTACTTC. Translating it yields CASSLEGGAVEQYF. This chain connects TRBV13 to TRBJ2-7, with D maybe TRBD1 (6 bases). V was shortened by 1 base and J by 6 bases, with 13 bases between the two germline ends. Germline-derived CDR1 and CDR2 are PRHDT and FYEKMQ (reference sequence). The CDR3 consists of 14 residues.

This chain links TRBV4-1 with TRBJ2-7; perhaps TRBD2 as D (5 bases). This CDR3 contains 13 residues. The V gene lost 1 base and the J gene lost 4 bases, with 8 bases spanning the gap. From germline, CDR1 is MGHRA and CDR2 YSYEKL. The CDR3 protein is CASSQVRGYEQYF. CDR3 DNA: TGCGCCAGCAGCCAAGTTAGAGGGTACGAGCAGTACTTC.

V usage is TRBV5-6 and J usage is TRBJ1-2; TRBD1 is a possible D gene (5 bases). Germline CDR1 and CDR2: SGHDT and YYEEEE. With 0 bases removed from V and 5 bases from J, the gap between germline ends came to 14 bases. The CDR3 sequence is 15 residues long. CDR3 sequence: CASSLDPGGPYGYTF. CDR3 DNA sequence: TGTGCCAGCAGCTTGGACCCCGGGGGACCATATGGCTACACCTTC.

The chain couples TRBV3-1 (or the pseudogene TRBV3-2) to TRBJ2-5; TRBD1 might be the D (6 bases). Per germline, CDR1 LGHDT and CDR2 YNNKEL (reference sequence). V shed 1 base and J shed 2 bases, with 8 bases lying between them. CDR3 length: 14 residues. The CDR3 loop reads CASSQGTVQETQYF. Written as DNA, the CDR3 is TGTGCCAGCAGCCAAGGGACAGTACAAGAGACCCAGTACTTC.

V is TRBV7-2 and J is TRBJ1-5; weak D call: TRBD1 (5 bases). CDR1 is SGHTA, CDR2 FQGNSA, per germline. Deletions cut 5 bases from V and 4 bases from J, with 12 bases between. The CDR3 covers 14 residues. The CDR3 DNA sequence: TGTGCCAGCAGCCAGGGACTGCTAAATCAGCCCCAGCATTTT. The encoded protein is CASSQGLLNQPQHF.

V usage is TRBV4-1 and J usage is TRBJ2-7; 8 bases line up with TRBD2. Per the germline V gene, CDR1 is MGHRA and CDR2 is YSYEKL. With V trimmed by 1 base and J by 7 bases, 3 bases remained unmatched. This CDR3 spans 13 amino acids. The CDR3 sequence: CASSQVGGVEQYF. DNA for the CDR3: TGCGCCAGCAGCCAAGTCGGGGGGGTAGAGCAGTACTTC.

This clone was observed a single time. The chain links TRBV3-1 (or the pseudogene TRBV3-2) to TRBJ1-6, with D hard to call. Looked up from germline, CDR1 is LGHDT and CDR2 is YNNKEL (reference sequence). The CDR3 is 15 residues long. V lost 5 bases to trimming and J lost 8 bases, with 16 bases between them. The CDR3 region has the DNA TGTGCCAGCAGCTACGAATTGGGCCTCCATTCACCCCTCCACTTT. This sequence encodes CASSYELGLHSPLHF.

The chain is built from TRBV30 and TRBJ1-2, with 8 bases fitting TRBD1. Losses at the gene ends were 4 bases for V and 6 bases for J; bases not matched to a gene: 10. Germline CDR1 is GTSNPN and CDR2 is SVGIG (reference sequence). This CDR3 region has 14 residues. The CDR3 nucleotides are TGTGCCTGGAATCCCGGACAGGGTGTCCATGGCTACACCTTC. Protein product: CAWNPGQGVHGYTF.

This chain joins TRBV12-3 or TRBV12-4 and TRBJ1-1; 10 nucleotides agree with TRBD1. This CDR3 is 12 amino acids long. After removal of 6 bases from V and 6 bases from J, the junction contained 1 base not matched to a gene. CDR3 in DNA: TGTGCCAGCAGGGGGACAGGGGCTGAAGCTTTCTTT. Protein: CASRGTGAEAFF.

The chain is built from TRBV28 and TRBJ2-3; 7 bases align to TRBD2. Per germline, CDR1 MDHEN and CDR2 SYDVKM. Losses at the gene ends were 5 bases for V and 8 bases for J; bases not matched to a gene: 13. The CDR3 loop spans 15 amino acids. The CDR3 protein is CASSPLVREVVTQYF. Written as DNA, the CDR3 is TGTGCCAGCAGTCCGCTCGTTCGGGAGGTGGTTACGCAGTATTTT.

The chain uses TRBV11-3 and TRBJ1-5; 9 bases align to TRBD1. Unmatched junction bases numbered 6, after V lost 5 bases and J lost 7 bases. This CDR3 contains 14 residues. Germline CDR1 is SGHNT and CDR2 is YENEEA. The DNA of the CDR3 is TGTGCCAGCAGCACCCGGACAGGGGAACAGCCCCAGCATTTT. Protein: CASSTRTGEQPQHF.

This clone was picked up one time. V gene TRBV4-2 combines with J gene TRBJ2-7; the D gene is possibly TRBD1 (7 bases). There are 16 residues in the CDR3. Germline V gives CDR1 LGHNA, CDR2 YNFKEQ. V shed 1 base and J shed 0 bases, with 13 bases lying between them. CDR3 residues: CASSQVGGGSSYEQYF. The DNA of the CDR3 is TGTGCCAGCAGCCAAGTAGGAGGGGGCAGCTCCTACGAGCAGTACTTC.